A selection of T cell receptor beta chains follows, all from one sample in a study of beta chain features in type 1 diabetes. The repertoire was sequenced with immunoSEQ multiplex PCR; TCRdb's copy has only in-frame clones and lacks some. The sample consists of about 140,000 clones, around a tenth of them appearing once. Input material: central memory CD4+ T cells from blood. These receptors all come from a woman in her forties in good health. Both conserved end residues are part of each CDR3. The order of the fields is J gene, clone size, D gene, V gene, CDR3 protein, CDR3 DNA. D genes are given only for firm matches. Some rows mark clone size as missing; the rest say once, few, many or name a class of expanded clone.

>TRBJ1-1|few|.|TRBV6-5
CASSYQGEAFF
TGTGCCAGCAGTTATCAGGGGGAAGCTTTCTTT
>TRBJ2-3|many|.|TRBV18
CASSPPGSTDTQYF
TGTGCCAGCTCACCTCCGGGTAGCACAGATACGCAGTATTTT
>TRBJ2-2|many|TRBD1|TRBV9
CASSPRTGSNTGELFF
TGTGCCAGCAGCCCCCGGACAGGGTCAAACACCGGGGAGCTGTTTTTT
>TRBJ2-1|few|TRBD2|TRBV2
CASIPPGLAGGLLFF
TGTGCCAGCATCCCCCCGGGACTAGCGGGGGGGCTTCTGTTCTTC
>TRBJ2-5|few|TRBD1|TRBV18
CASSLNRQGAEETQYF
TGTGCCAGCTCTCTTAACCGACAGGGGGCTGAGGAGACCCAGTACTTC
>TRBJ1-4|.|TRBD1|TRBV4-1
CASSQQGEVHEKLFF
TGCGCCAGCAGCCAACAGGGGGAAGTTCATGAAAAACTGTTTTTT
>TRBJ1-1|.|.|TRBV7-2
CASSVMQGNTEAFF
TGTGCCAGCAGCGTTATGCAGGGGAACACTGAAGCTTTCTTT
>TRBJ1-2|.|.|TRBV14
CASSSTISGVDSGYTF
TGTGCCAGCAGCTCCACTATCTCAGGGGTCGATTCTGGCTACACCTTC
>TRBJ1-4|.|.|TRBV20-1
CSKVRDEKLFF
TGCAGCAAGGTCAGGGATGAAAAACTGTTTTTT
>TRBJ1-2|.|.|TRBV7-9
CASSLTGSLYYGYTF
TGTGCCAGCAGCTTAACAGGAAGCTTATACTATGGCTACACCTTC
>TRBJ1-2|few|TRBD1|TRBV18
CASSRGTGGGYTF
TGTGCCAGCTCACGCGGGACAGGAGGAGGCTACACCTTC
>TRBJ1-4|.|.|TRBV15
CATSRVAEKLFF
TGTGCCACCAGCAGAGTGGCTGAAAAACTGTTTTTT
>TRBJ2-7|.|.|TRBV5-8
CASSPPGATYEQYF
TGTGCCAGCAGCCCCCCAGGGGCAACCTACGAGCAGTACTTC
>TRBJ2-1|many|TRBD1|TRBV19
CASSTSGTGVYEQFF
TGTGCCAGTAGTACCTCCGGGACAGGGGTTTATGAGCAGTTCTTC
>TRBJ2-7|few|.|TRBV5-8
CASNGGFLYEQYF
TGTGCCAGCAACGGAGGTTTCCTCTACGAGCAGTACTTC
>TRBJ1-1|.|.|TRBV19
CASSPTTTEAFF
TGTGCCAGTAGCCCGACAACGACTGAAGCTTTCTTT
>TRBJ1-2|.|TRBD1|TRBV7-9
CASSPTGGFHGYTF
TGTGCCAGCAGCCCGACAGGGGGCTTTCATGGCTACACCTTC
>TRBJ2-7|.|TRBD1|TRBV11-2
CASSPGTGRGSYEQYF
TGTGCCAGCAGCCCCGGGACAGGGCGGGGATCCTACGAGCAGTACTTC
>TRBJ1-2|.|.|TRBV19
CASSSSMTGMYGYTF
TGTGCCAGTAGTTCATCCATGACAGGAATGTATGGCTACACCTTC
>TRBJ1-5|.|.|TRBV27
CASGQIGVDQPQHF
TGTGCCAGCGGGCAGATCGGGGTAGATCAGCCCCAGCATTTT
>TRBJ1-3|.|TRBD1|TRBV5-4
CASSPLRGTDLGNTIYF
TGTGCCAGCAGCCCACTCCGTGGGACAGACCTTGGAAACACCATATATTTT
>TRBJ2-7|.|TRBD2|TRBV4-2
CASSLQRGGDEQYF
TGTGCCAGCAGCCTCCAGCGGGGGGGCGACGAGCAGTACTTC
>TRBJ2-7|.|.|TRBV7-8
CASSLEPGLYEQYF
TGTGCCAGCAGCTTAGAACCAGGACTTTACGAGCAGTACTTC
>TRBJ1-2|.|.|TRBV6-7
CASSYPTVDYGYTF
TGTGCCAGCAGTTACCCGACAGTGGACTATGGCTACACCTTC
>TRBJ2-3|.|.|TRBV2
CASSDPEASTDTQYF
TGTGCCAGCAGTGACCCGGAGGCAAGCACAGATACGCAGTATTTT
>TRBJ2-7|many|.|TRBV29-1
CSAGERYYEQYF
TGCAGCGCGGGAGAGAGATACTACGAGCAGTACTTC
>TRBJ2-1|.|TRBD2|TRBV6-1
CASTSGLGHNEQFF
TGTGCCAGCACCTCAGGACTAGGACACAATGAGCAGTTCTTC
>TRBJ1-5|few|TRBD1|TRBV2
CARGGQGLNQPQHF
TGTGCCAGAGGGGGACAGGGGCTCAATCAGCCCCAGCATTTT
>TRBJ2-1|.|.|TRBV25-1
CASRQSSYNEQFF
TGTGCCAGCAGACAGAGCTCCTACAATGAGCAGTTCTTC